Listed here are 23 T cell receptor beta chains from one sample, sequenced in a study of blood T cell repertoires in COVID-19. This table comes from immunoSEQ multiplex PCR, and its TCRdb copy is limited to in-frame clones, with some not included. The data contain about 59,000 clones, 75% to 85% of them singletons. The sample taken for sequencing was peripheral blood. The receptors were sampled from a man aged 60 to 75 with acute or convalescent COVID-19.

The gene calls are TRBV7-9 and TRBJ1-6; 8 bases align to TRBD1. Germline V gene sequence: CDR1 SEHNR, CDR2 FQNEAQ (reference sequence). This CDR3 has 15 amino acids. With V trimmed by 3 bases and J by 7 bases, 5 bases remained unmatched. The CDR3 DNA reads as TGTGCCAGCAGCTTTCAGGGACAGGTCAATTCACCCCTCCACTTT. It translates to CASSFQGQVNSPLHF.

The chain employs TRBV29-1 and TRBJ2-2; the match to TRBD1 covers 11 bases. The germline V gene has CDR1 SQVTM and CDR2 ANQGSEA. The CDR3 runs to 15 residues. Unmatched junction bases numbered 5, after V lost 5 bases and J lost 3 bases. The CDR3 DNA follows: TGCAGCGTTTTCCGGACAGGGGGCCACACCGGGGAGCTGTTTTTT. Translating gives CSVFRTGGHTGELFF.

This chain uses TRBV3-1 (or the pseudogene TRBV3-2) with TRBJ2-6, with a weak D call TRBD1 (5 bases). Germline V CDR1 and CDR2: LGHDT, YNNKEL (reference sequence). This CDR3 is 15 amino acids long. Trimming stripped 1 base from V and 2 bases from J, with 6 bases between. The CDR3 protein is CASSQGRAGANVLTF. The CDR3, as DNA: TGTGCCAGCAGCCAAGGCAGGGCTGGGGCCAACGTCCTGACTTTC.

This clone occurred once. The chain uses TRBV7-3 and TRBJ2-7, with a weak D call TRBD1 (5 bases). Germline CDR1 reads SGHTA; CDR2 reads FQGTGA. V was pared by 5 bases and J by 0 bases, with 11 bases between. CDR3 size: 14 residues. The chain's CDR3 is CASSPGHSSYEQYF. As DNA, the CDR3 is TGTGCCAGCAGCCCAGGACACTCCTCCTACGAGCAGTACTTC. The variable domain in full, completed from reference TRBV7-3 and TRBJ2-7, reads GAGVSQTPSNKVTEKGKYVELRCDPISGHTALYWYRQSLGQGPEFLIYFQGTGAADDSGLPNDRFFAVRPEGSVSTLKIQRTERGDSAVYLCASSPGHSSYEQYFGPGTRLTVT.

This clone was detected only a few times. This chain links TRBV3-1 (or the pseudogene TRBV3-2) with TRBJ1-1; D not resolved. This CDR3 has 12 residues. Trimming removed 1 base at V and 3 bases at J, with 3 bases between. Germline loops: CDR1 LGHDT, CDR2 YNNKEL (reference sequence). CDR3 sequence reads: CASSQVDTEAFF. DNA of the CDR3: TGTGCCAGCAGCCAAGTCGACACTGAAGCTTTCTTT.

The V and J genes are TRBV18 and TRBJ2-7; 7 nucleotides match TRBD1. V trimming: 3 bases; J trimming: 5 bases; junction bases outside the gene matches: 1. Germline CDR1 reads KGHSH; CDR2 reads LQKENI. The CDR3 length is 12 residues. CDR3 residues: CASSPGTDEQYF. The DNA of the CDR3 is TGTGCCAGCTCACCCGGGACAGACGAGCAGTACTTC.

V and J are TRBV5-1 and TRBJ1-1; 7 positions agree with TRBD1. V gave up 1 base and J gave up 3 bases; unmatched junction bases: 6. This CDR3 is built from 15 residues. CDR1 and CDR2 (germline): SGHRS, YFSETQ. The CDR3 sequence is CASSLTGARDTEAFF. In DNA form, the CDR3 reads TGCGCCAGCAGCTTGACAGGGGCTAGGGACACTGAAGCTTTCTTT.

This clone was detected once. V usage is TRBV7-3 and J usage is TRBJ2-3; 7 positions agree with TRBD1. Looked up from germline, CDR1 is SGHTA and CDR2 is FQGTGA. Trimming cost V 5 bases and J 2 bases; bases outside gene matches: 7. CDR3 size: 15 residues. CDR3 residues: CASSPQTGYTDTQYF. The CDR3 bases are TGTGCCAGCAGCCCTCAGACAGGGTACACAGATACGCAGTATTTT.

As for this clone: In the same sample, other DNA sequences code for this CDR3. The rearrangement links TRBV19 to TRBJ1-5; TRBD1 agrees at 9 bases. The CDR3 consists of 14 residues. Per the germline V gene, CDR1 is LNHDA and CDR2 is SQIVND (reference sequence). V lost 5 bases and J lost 7; bases outside the gene matches: 6. The CDR3, as DNA: TGTGCCAGTAGTGTACAGGGGGCTCAACAGCCCCAGCATTTT. Translation gives CASSVQGAQQPQHF.

About this clone: A read error may account for a junction end that differs from germline. This chain connects TRBV13 to TRBJ2-5, with 9 bases aligning to TRBD2. CDR3 size: 11 residues. The germline V gene has CDR1 PRHDT and CDR2 FYEKMQ (reference sequence). The CDR3 DNA reads TGTGCCAGCAGACCCGGGACTAGCCTGAACTTC. Translation gives CASRPGTSLNF.

In its sample, this clone was seen once. V gene TRBV18 combines with J gene TRBJ2-7; 9 nucleotides match TRBD1. This CDR3 has 14 amino acids. The V gene's germline CDR1 is KGHSH and CDR2 LQKENI. V lost 0 bases to trimming and J lost 7 bases; unmatched junction nucleotides: 4. CDR3 nucleotide sequence: TGTGCCAGCTCACCACCGGACAGGGGAAGAGAGCAGTACTTC. Encoded protein: CASSPPDRGREQYF. Together with reference TRBV18 and TRBJ2-7, the CDR3 gives the full variable domain: NAGVMQNPRHLVRRRGQEARLRCSPMKGHSHVYWYRQLPEEGLKFMVYLQKENIIDESGMPKERFSAEFPKEGPSILRIQQVVRGDSAAYFCASSPPDRGREQYFGPGTRLTVT.

The chain couples TRBV3-1 (or the pseudogene TRBV3-2) to TRBJ2-3; 7 bases line up with TRBD1. This CDR3 comprises 14 residues. Trimming removed 4 bases from V and 1 base from J; junction bases left unmatched: 2. The V gene's germline CDR1 is LGHDT and CDR2 YNNKEL (reference sequence). The CDR3 here is CASSRQGGTDTQYF. Written as DNA, the CDR3 is TGTGCCAGCAGCCGACAGGGAGGCACAGATACGCAGTATTTT.

The genes are TRBV4-2 and TRBJ2-1, with TRBD2 matching 12 bases. The CDR3 consists of 16 residues. The V and J ends lost 4 bases and 6 bases, in that order; junction bases with no gene match: 7. CDR1 and CDR2 from the germline V gene are LGHNA and YNFKEQ. The CDR3 region has the DNA TGTGCCAGCAGCCTCGGACTAGCGGGGTATGGCAATGAGCAGTTCTTC. This encodes CASSLGLAGYGNEQFF.

The chain carries TRBV10-3 and TRBJ2-1; TRBD2 might be the D (5 bases). Germline values: CDR1 ENHRY, CDR2 SYGVKD. This CDR3 comprises 14 residues. The V gene lost 3 bases and the J gene lost 5 bases, with 11 bases spanning the gap. The DNA for the CDR3 is TGTGCCATCAGTGAAAAAGCGGAAAACAATGAGCAGTTCTTC. Encoded protein: CAISEKAENNEQFF.

This chain connects TRBV27 to TRBJ1-1, with D uncertain. The V and J ends lost 0 bases and 4 bases respectively, with 6 bases between them. This CDR3 spans 13 amino acids. Germline lookup yields CDR1 MNHEY and CDR2 SMNVEV (reference sequence). The CDR3 loop reads CASSLSAATEAFF. The CDR3 DNA follows: TGTGCCAGCAGTTTATCGGCCGCCACTGAAGCTTTCTTT.

The rearrangement uses TRBV15 and TRBJ1-2; D might be TRBD1 (6 bases). The CDR3 runs to 15 residues. CDR1 and CDR2 from the germline V gene are LNHNV and YYDKDF (reference sequence). Trimming shortened V by 5 bases and J by 4 bases, and 17 bases separated the two germline ends. The CDR3 DNA is TGTGCCACCAGCCCCCAGGGGTCCTTAAGCTATGGCTACACCTTC. This translates into CATSPQGSLSYGYTF.

This chain uses TRBV18 with TRBJ1-3; maybe TRBD1 (6 bases). Germline assignment: CDR1 KGHSH and CDR2 LQKENI. The CDR3 is made up of 16 amino acids. Between the trimmed V and J ends, which lost 3 bases and 0 bases, there was a span of 12 bases. This CDR3 reads CASSPRTESSGNTIYF. The DNA of the CDR3 is TGTGCCAGCTCACCCCGGACAGAGAGCTCTGGAAACACCATATATTTT.

The chain combines TRBV28 with TRBJ2-6; perhaps TRBD2 as D (6 bases). CDR3 size: 15 residues. Trimming took 3 bases from V and 2 from J, leaving 8 bases between them. CDR1 and CDR2 from the germline V gene are MDHEN and SYDVKM. The CDR3 DNA reads TGTGCCAGCAGTTTGGGGGGTGCTGGGGCCAACGTCCTGACTTTC. The encoded protein is CASSLGGAGANVLTF.

This chain uses TRBV18 with TRBJ1-2; 7 nucleotides line up with TRBD1. The CDR3 runs 13 residues. Germline V gene data show CDR1 as KGHSH and CDR2 as LQKENI. Trimming at V came to 9 bases and at J to 3 bases, leaving 7 bases not matched to a gene. CDR3 in amino acids: CASQRTGDYGYTF. The DNA for the CDR3 is TGTGCCAGTCAACGTACAGGGGACTATGGCTACACCTTC.

The chain employs TRBV2 and TRBJ1-5; perhaps TRBD1 as D (6 bases). V lost 3 bases to trimming and J lost 0 bases, with 9 bases between them. Per germline, CDR1 SNHLY and CDR2 FYNNEI. The CDR3 has 15 amino acids. The CDR3 reads CASSEGGASNQPQHF. CDR3 coding DNA: TGTGCCAGCAGTGAGGGGGGGGCTAGCAATCAGCCCCAGCATTTT.

This clone was observed at least ten times. This rearrangement joins TRBV3-1 (or the pseudogene TRBV3-2) to TRBJ2-2; 11 bases are shared with TRBD2. With 8 bases clipped from V and 6 bases from J, the junction kept 5 bases outside the gene matches. The germline gives CDR1 LGHDT, CDR2 YNNKEL (reference sequence). The CDR3 is 14 amino acids. The CDR3 sequence is CASVLAGVPGELFF. The CDR3 DNA follows: TGTGCCAGCGTACTAGCGGGGGTTCCCGGGGAGCTGTTTTTT.

CDR3 bases: TGCGCCAGCCGTACAACGGGACTAGCGTCCGAGACCCAGTACTTC. It translates to CASRTTGLASETQYF. The genes are TRBV5-1 and TRBJ2-5, with 10 nucleotides matching TRBD2. Per germline, CDR1 SGHRS and CDR2 YFSETQ. This CDR3 has 15 residues. V gave up 7 bases and J gave up 5 bases; unmatched junction bases: 11.

The count of this clone is one. This chain uses TRBV7-9 with TRBJ2-5, with TRBD1 matching 7 bases. The CDR3 is 15 amino acids. Germline values: CDR1 SEHNR, CDR2 FQNEAQ (reference sequence). The trim removed 5 bases at V and 1 base at J, leaving 7 bases unmatched. Written as DNA, the CDR3 is TGTGCCAGCAGCAGACTGACAGGGCCCCAAGAGACCCAGTACTTC. Its translation is CASSRLTGPQETQYF. The full variable domain, completed using reference TRBV7-9 and TRBJ2-5, is DTGVSQNPRHKITKRGQNVTFRCDPISEHNRLYWYRQTLGQGPEFLTYFQNEAQLEKSRLLSDRFSAERPKGSFSTLEIQRTEQGDSAMYLCASSRLTGPQETQYFGPGTRLLVL.